The 21 T cell receptor beta chains below come from one sample, sequenced in a study of control samples from healthy donors and cancer patients. Data came from immunoSEQ multiplex PCR; TCRdb stores just in-frame clones and leaves some out. The data hold just over 150,000 clones, with nearly 95% observed a single time. Specimen: blood. These receptors originate from a man aged 45-65 years in good health.

The V gene is TRBV3-1 (or the pseudogene TRBV3-2), the J gene TRBJ1-1; D gene ambiguous. The germline V gene has CDR1 LGHDT and CDR2 YNNKEL (reference sequence). Trimming took off 4 bases at V and 1 base at J, with 4 bases between the two ends. The CDR3 consists of 12 residues. CDR3 loop: CASSLGNTEAFF. In DNA, the CDR3 is TGTGCCAGCAGCCTTGGGAACACTGAAGCTTTCTTT.

The rearrangement joins TRBV5-1 to TRBJ2-3; 8 nucleotides match TRBD1. Germline lookup yields CDR1 SGHRS and CDR2 YFSETQ. J was trimmed by 1 base and V by 2 bases; bases with no gene match: 3. The length of the CDR3 is 15 residues. The CDR3 DNA follows: TGCGCCAGCAGCTTAGGACAGGGCCGCACAGATACGCAGTATTTT. Protein sequence: CASSLGQGRTDTQYF.

This chain joins TRBV7-9 and TRBJ2-2, with a possible D match to TRBD2 (6 bases). The CDR3 has 15 amino acids. Per the germline V gene, CDR1 is SEHNR and CDR2 is FQNEAQ (reference sequence). Trimming left V 5 bases short and J 4 bases short, with 14 bases between. CDR3 sequence reads: CASSPTRTTTGELFF. DNA of the CDR3: TGTGCCAGCAGCCCAACGCGGACTACCACCGGGGAGCTGTTTTTT.

In this sample, this clone turned up once. The chain couples TRBV6-5 to TRBJ2-5, with D tentatively TRBD1 (5 bases). This CDR3 is built from 15 residues. In germline, CDR1 is MNHEY, CDR2 SVGAGI. Trimming pared 4 bases from V and 3 bases from J, leaving 15 bases between. CDR3: CASSFLQRGKETQYF. The CDR3 DNA is TGTGCCAGCAGTTTCCTCCAAAGGGGTAAAGAGACCCAGTACTTC.

The chain joins TRBV27 to TRBJ1-1; 10 bases align to TRBD1. The CDR3 sequence is 18 residues long. The germline CDR1 and CDR2 sequences are MNHEY and SMNVEV (reference sequence). J was trimmed by 6 bases and V by 7 bases; bases with no gene match: 20. This CDR3 reads CASTRFGRYGTGAAEAFF. For the CDR3, the DNA is TGTGCCAGCACCCGGTTCGGGAGGTACGGGACAGGGGCCGCTGAAGCTTTCTTT.

V usage is TRBV5-1 and J usage is TRBJ2-7; 7 positions agree with TRBD1. From germline, CDR1 is SGHRS and CDR2 YFSETQ. This CDR3 has 14 residues. J lost 6 bases, V lost 0 bases, and 6 bases had no gene match. CDR3 in amino acids: CASSLVGAGGEQYF. Written as DNA, the CDR3 is TGCGCCAGCAGCTTGGTAGGAGCAGGGGGCGAGCAGTACTTC.

V and J are TRBV11-2 and TRBJ2-5; 8 nucleotides align to TRBD1. Germline values: CDR1 SGHAT, CDR2 FQNNGV. This CDR3 has 18 amino acids. The ends lost 5 bases at V and 1 base at J; junction bases unmatched: 15. The CDR3 protein is CASSLQGASFRGQETQYF. The CDR3 bases are TGTGCCAGCAGCCTCCAGGGGGCGTCTTTTCGTGGCCAAGAGACCCAGTACTTC.

The chain couples TRBV3-1 (or the pseudogene TRBV3-2) to TRBJ1-2; D not certain. Trimming left V 4 bases short and J 2 bases short, with 11 bases between. This CDR3 contains 14 residues. The germline gives CDR1 LGHDT, CDR2 YNNKEL (reference sequence). This CDR3 is CASSPSSLNYGYTF. The CDR3 DNA is TGTGCCAGCAGCCCTTCTTCCTTGAACTATGGCTACACCTTC.

This clone was counted a single time. The DNA of the CDR3 is TGTGCCAGCAGCAGTCCGGGACAGGGGACCTACGAGCAGTACTTC. Its protein product is CASSSPGQGTYEQYF. J is TRBJ2-7 and V is TRBV6-5; 10 bases are a match to TRBD1. CDR1 and CDR2 from the germline V gene are MNHEY and SVGAGI. CDR3 size: 15 residues. V was pared by 6 bases and J by 2 bases, with 7 bases of the junction left unmatched.

This chain links TRBV6-5 with TRBJ1-1; D may be TRBD1 (6 bases). This CDR3 is built from 15 residues. Germline values: CDR1 MNHEY, CDR2 SVGAGI. The ends were cut back, 5 bases at V and 0 bases at J, with 13 bases in the middle. Here the CDR3 DNA reads TGTGCCAGCAGTCGCTCGGGACATTTGAACACTGAAGCTTTCTTT. Translated, it gives CASSRSGHLNTEAFF.

The CDR3 nucleotides read TGCGCCAGCAGTTGGCGACTAGCGGACTACAATGAGCAGTTCTTC. Translated: CASSWRLADYNEQFF. V and J are TRBV10-2 and TRBJ2-1; 9 bases are a match to TRBD2. Germline assignment: CDR1 WSHSY and CDR2 SAAADI. Germline trimming cut 5 bases from V and 3 bases from J; bases unmatched to any gene: 5. This CDR3 has 15 residues.

This chain joins TRBV18 and TRBJ1-2; 7 bases map to TRBD1. CDR1 and CDR2 (germline): KGHSH, LQKENI. CDR3 length: 14 residues. The ends lost 8 bases at V and 5 bases at J; junction bases unmatched: 11. Here the CDR3 reads CASATTGTAYGYTF. Written as DNA, the CDR3 is TGTGCCAGCGCCACAACCGGGACAGCTTATGGCTACACCTTC. Full variable domain (outside the CDR3, taken from reference TRBV18 and TRBJ1-2): NAGVMQNPRHLVRRRGQEARLRCSPMKGHSHVYWYRQLPEEGLKFMVYLQKENIIDESGMPKERFSAEFPKEGPSILRIQQVVRGDSAAYFCASATTGTAYGYTFGSGTRLTVV.

The chain employs TRBV13 and TRBJ2-2, with 8 bases aligning to TRBD2. CDR1 and CDR2 (germline): PRHDT, FYEKMQ (reference sequence). This CDR3 is 20 amino acids long. V shed 1 base and J 0 bases; nucleotides not matched to a gene: 13. The CDR3 DNA is TGTGCCAGCAGCTTAGAGGGCATACCCTTACTAGCGGCGAACACCGGGGAGCTGTTTTTT. As protein: CASSLEGIPLLAANTGELFF.

This clone was detected only a few times. The chain is built from TRBV10-1 and TRBJ1-5; D is ambiguous. CDR1 is WNHNN, CDR2 SYGVQD, per germline (reference sequence). This CDR3 contains 13 residues. With 4 bases removed from V and 4 bases from J, the gap between germline ends came to 8 bases. The chain's CDR3 is CASSGGLNQPQHF. Written as DNA, the CDR3 is TGCGCCAGCAGTGGAGGACTTAATCAGCCCCAGCATTTT.

This sequence joins TRBV9 and TRBJ1-1; TRBD1 agrees at 9 bases. J lost 4 bases, V lost 4 bases, and 2 bases had no gene match. The CDR3 extends over 13 amino acids. Germline V gives CDR1 SGDLS, CDR2 YYNGEE. DNA of the CDR3: TGTGCCAGCAGCCCGACAGGGGGCACTGAAGCTTTCTTT. It translates to CASSPTGGTEAFF.

The chain carries TRBV10-3 and TRBJ2-1, with D unclear. The ends were cut back, 5 bases at V and 9 bases at J, with 8 bases in the middle. The CDR3 runs to 11 residues. The V gene's germline CDR1 is ENHRY and CDR2 SYGVKD. The CDR3 here is CAISLGREQFF. Here the CDR3 DNA reads TGTGCCATCAGTCTAGGTCGTGAGCAGTTCTTC.

The chain couples TRBV5-1 to TRBJ2-5; D might be TRBD2 (6 bases). Trimming removed 3 bases at V and 2 bases at J, with 11 bases between. Looked up from germline, CDR1 is SGHRS and CDR2 is YFSETQ. The CDR3 loop spans 14 amino acids. The CDR3 nucleotides read TGCGCCAGCAGCTGGACTACTCAACAAGAGACCCAGTACTTC. Translated: CASSWTTQQETQYF. The whole variable domain, filled in from reference TRBV5-1 and TRBJ2-5, reads KAGVTQTPRYLIKTRGQQVTLSCSPISGHRSVSWYQQTPGQGLQFLFEYFSETQRNKGNFPGRFSGRQFSNSRSEMNVSTLELGDSALYLCASSWTTQQETQYFGPGTRLLVL.

This rearrangement joins TRBV28 to TRBJ2-1; D gene ambiguous. V was shortened by 2 bases and J by 2 bases, with 16 bases between the two germline ends. This CDR3 is 17 amino acids long. Germline V gene lookup returns CDR1 MDHEN and CDR2 SYDVKM. CDR3 in amino acids: CASSLKLIAVTYNEQFF. The CDR3 DNA follows: TGTGCCAGCAGTTTAAAATTAATAGCCGTAACCTACAATGAGCAGTTCTTC.

V usage is TRBV5-1 and J usage is TRBJ1-5; TRBD1 is a possible D gene (6 bases). Germline CDR1 SGHRS, CDR2 YFSETQ. V was trimmed by 3 bases and J by 7 bases, leaving 14 bases between them. CDR3 size: 14 residues. This CDR3 is CASSWGRGKQPQHF. The CDR3 bases are TGCGCCAGCAGCTGGGGAAGGGGGAAGCAGCCCCAGCATTTT.

The chain has TRBV24-1 and TRBJ2-3; a possible D gene is TRBD2 (7 bases). The germline V gene encodes CDR1 KGHDR and CDR2 SFDVKD. This CDR3 has 16 residues. V dropped 1 base and J dropped 0 bases, with 10 bases sitting between them. This CDR3 reads CATSDLGGGSTDTQYF. The DNA of the CDR3 is TGTGCCACCAGTGATTTAGGGGGGGGAAGCACAGATACGCAGTATTTT.

The rearrangement joins TRBV30 to TRBJ1-3; 8 bases align to TRBD1. The CDR3 has 17 amino acids. Trimming at V came to 0 bases and at J to 0 bases, leaving 7 bases not matched to a gene. Germline assignment: CDR1 GTSNPN and CDR2 SVGIG (reference sequence). In DNA form, the CDR3 reads TGTGCCTGGAGTGTAGGACAGGGCACAATCTCTGGAAACACCATATATTTT. Translated, it gives CAWSVGQGTISGNTIYF. Combining the CDR3 with reference TRBV30 and TRBJ1-3 gives the whole variable domain SQTIHQWPATLVQPVGSPLSLECTVEGTSNPNLYWYRQAAGRGLQLLFYSVGIGQISSEVPQNLSASRPQDRQFILSSKKLLLSDSGFYLCAWSVGQGTISGNTIYFGEGSWLTVV.